These T cell receptor beta chains were read from a single sample in a study of Graves' ophthalmopathy and Graves' hyperthyroidism. TCRdb used MiXCR to reprocess the multiplex PCR reads, holding one entry per CDR3 protein. The data contain over a million distinct CDR3 sequences, 35% to 45% of them singletons. The sample taken for sequencing was peripheral blood or thyroid tissue (not recorded which). Receptor source: an adult man with Graves' hyperthyroidism. The CDR3 runs from the conserved cysteine through the conserved F or W. The D gene is left open where the match is weak. Size values are once, few and many counts, or a class for expanded clones, and some rows have none.

d_gene	v_gene	j_gene	abundance	CDR3aa	CDR3nt
TRBD2	TRBV7-2	TRBJ2-7	-	CASSFPGLAETYEQYF	TGTGCCAGCAGCTTCCCGGGACTAGCGGAGACCTACGAGCAGTACTTC
TRBD1	TRBV7-8	TRBJ2-7	many	CASSSIGTGELF	TGTGCCAGCAGCTCCATCGGGACAGGCGAACTCTTC
-	TRBV5-1	TRBJ1-3	-	CASSRTGDGTIYF	TGCGCCAGCAGCCGCACAGGAGACGGCACCATATATTTT
-	TRBV20-1	TRBJ2-5	many	CSAKGGGQETQYF	TGCAGTGCCAAGGGCGGAGGACAAGAGACCCAGTACTTC
TRBD1	TRBV10-3	TRBJ2-6	few	CASRKDRVTGANVLTF	TGTGCCAGCAGAAAAGACAGGGTAACTGGGGCCAACGTCCTGACTTTC
-	TRBV10-3	TRBJ1-6	many	CAINAVSNSPLHF	TGTGCCATCAACGCGGTCTCTAATTCACCCCTCCACTTT
-	TRBV12-3/TRBV12-4	TRBJ1-2	few	CASSTTVDTTNYGYTF	TGTGCCAGCAGTACGACAGTCGATACAACCAACTATGGCTACACCTTC
-	TRBV19	TRBJ1-5	many	CASSILGRDSNQPQHF	TGTGCCAGTAGTATCCTGGGACGAGATAGCAATCAGCCCCAGCATTTT
-	TRBV29-1	TRBJ2-3	-	CSVDPTPGPDTQYF	TGCAGCGTTGACCCAACCCCAGGCCCAGATACGCAGTATTTT
TRBD1	TRBV5-1	TRBJ2-7	-	CASSRLQRDRADEQYF	TGCGCCAGCAGCCGGCTACAGCGGGACAGGGCAGATGAGCAGTACTTC
-	TRBV7-2	TRBJ1-1	once	CASSAPGRSSTEAFF	TGTGCCAGCAGCGCTCCGGGGAGGAGTAGCACTGAAGCTTTCTTT
-	TRBV12-3/TRBV12-4	TRBJ1-1	-	CASSPEETNTEAFF	TGTGCCAGCAGCCCGGAAGAGACGAACACTGAAGCTTTCTTT
-	TRBV4-1	TRBJ2-7	many	CASSQVLRGYEQYF	TGCGCCAGCAGCCAAGTTCTGCGGGGCTACGAGCAGTACTTC
-	TRBV7-2	TRBJ1-1	-	CASSLDLGGPNTEAFF	TGTGCCAGCAGCTTAGATCTGGGGGGACCCAACACTGAAGCTTTCTTT
-	TRBV10-3	TRBJ1-6	-	CAINERGVGNSHLHF	TGTGCCATCAACGAGCGGGGAGTGGGGAATTCACACCTCCACTTT
-	TRBV9	TRBJ1-6	many	CASSVEGVGNSPLHF	TGTGCCAGCAGCGTAGAGGGGGTTGGAAATTCACCCCTCCACTTT
-	TRBV5-1	TRBJ1-2	many	CASSLEASSGYGYTF	TGCGCCAGCAGCTTGGAGGCCAGCAGTGGGTATGGCTACACCTTC
-	TRBV7-9	TRBJ2-7	many	CASSFTSSEQYF	TGTGCCAGCAGCTTTACTAGCTCCGAGCAGTACTTC
TRBD1	TRBV20-1	TRBJ2-5	few	CSVPDRDKGETQYF	TGCAGTGTCCCGGACAGGGATAAGGGTGAGACCCAGTACTTC
-	TRBV11-2	TRBJ2-6	many	CASSLPDSLGANVLTF	TGTGCCAGCAGCTTACCGGACTCGTTGGGGGCCAACGTCCTGACTTTC
TRBD2	TRBV7-9	TRBJ2-7	-	CASRSGAGGTYEQYF	TGTGCCAGCCGATCGGGAGCGGGAGGAACCTACGAGCAGTACTTC
-	TRBV10-2	TRBJ2-7	-	CASSESAREQYF	TGCGCCAGCAGTGAGTCGGCCAGAGAGCAGTACTTC
TRBD1	TRBV7-9	TRBJ2-6	few	CASRAGTGPKVGANVLTF	TGTGCCAGCAGGGCCGGGACAGGCCCGAAGGTTGGGGCCAACGTCCTGACTTTC
-	TRBV20-1	TRBJ1-6	many	CSARVIEISPLHF	TGCAGTGCTAGAGTGATTGAGATTTCACCCCTCCACTTT
TRBD1	TRBV24-1	TRBJ2-6	many	CATAPGTGVSSGANVLTF	TGTGCCACCGCCCCAGGGACAGGGGTAAGCTCTGGGGCCAACGTCCTGACTTTC
-	TRBV19	TRBJ1-5	many	CASSMGPSSPQHF	TGTGCCAGTAGTATGGGTCCTTCTTCGCCCCAGCATTTT
-	TRBV6-6	TRBJ1-2	many	CASSYYSLSYGYTF	TGTGCCAGCAGTTACTATTCCCTCTCCTATGGCTACACCTTC
-	TRBV5-5	TRBJ2-5	-	CASSSLLGRAGQETQYF	TGTGCCAGCAGCTCACTACTGGGCCGCGCGGGGCAAGAGACCCAGTACTTC
-	TRBV7-8	TRBJ1-4	many	CASSAGQLRYEKLFF	TGTGCCAGCAGCGCCGGACAGCTCCGTTACGAAAAACTGTTTTTT
-	TRBV30	TRBJ2-2	-	CACGRQGQVTGELFF	TGTGCCTGCGGTCGGCAGGGGCAGGTAACCGGGGAGCTGTTTTTT
-	TRBV10-3	TRBJ1-1	few	CAISESTGGTEAFF	TGTGCCATCAGTGAGTCGACCGGAGGCACTGAAGCTTTCTTT
-	TRBV15	TRBJ1-4	many	CATGFVVGEKLFF	TGTGCCACCGGCTTTGTTGTCGGTGAAAAACTGTTTTTT
-	TRBV12-3/TRBV12-4	TRBJ2-6	many	CASRALSGANVLTF	TGTGCCAGCAGGGCCTTGTCTGGGGCCAACGTCCTGACTTTC
-	TRBV5-1	TRBJ1-2	-	CASSVGWGLNYGYTF	TGCGCCAGCAGTGTAGGTTGGGGGTTGAACTATGGCTACACCTTC
-	TRBV29-1	TRBJ1-1	many	CSVVRGRAEAFF	TGCAGCGTTGTGAGGGGCCGGGCAGAAGCTTTCTTT
-	TRBV7-9	TRBJ2-7	many	CASSLAGAAYEQYF	TGTGCCAGCAGCTTAGCCGGGGCCGCCTACGAGCAGTACTTC
TRBD1	TRBV11-2	TRBJ2-7	-	CASKKITGTASYEQYF	TGTGCCAGCAAAAAAATAACTGGGACAGCCTCCTACGAGCAGTACTTC
TRBD2	TRBV2	TRBJ2-5	-	CASSGPGTSGSKSEETQYF	TGTGCCAGCAGTGGCCCCGGGACTAGCGGGAGTAAGTCAGAAGAGACCCAGTACTTC
-	TRBV6-1	TRBJ2-5	few	CASRRDLGETQYF	TGTGCCAGCAGGAGGGATCTCGGGGAGACCCAGTACTTC
-	TRBV29-1	TRBJ2-2	-	CSVPSAAGELSF	TGCAGCGTCCCGTCGGCGGCCGGGGAGCTGTCTTTT
-	TRBV11-1	TRBJ1-2	-	CASSPSVGELDGYTF	TGTGCCAGCAGCCCTTCTGTGGGGGAACTCGATGGCTACACCTTC
-	TRBV11-1	TRBJ2-5	many	CASSHDLSGMQETQYF	TGTGCCAGCAGCCATGATCTGTCCGGGATGCAAGAGACCCAGTACTTC
-	TRBV4-1	TRBJ1-5	few	CASSQVKVNQPQHF	TGCGCCAGCAGCCAAGTCAAGGTAAATCAGCCCCAGCATTTT
-	TRBV28	TRBJ1-5	few	CASSSRGLSNQPQHF	TGTGCCAGCAGTTCAAGGGGCCTTAGCAATCAGCCCCAGCATTTT
-	TRBV6-1	TRBJ2-5	-	CASSVRTGQWGETQYF	TGTGCCAGCAGTGTACGGACGGGCCAGTGGGGAGAGACCCAGTACTTC